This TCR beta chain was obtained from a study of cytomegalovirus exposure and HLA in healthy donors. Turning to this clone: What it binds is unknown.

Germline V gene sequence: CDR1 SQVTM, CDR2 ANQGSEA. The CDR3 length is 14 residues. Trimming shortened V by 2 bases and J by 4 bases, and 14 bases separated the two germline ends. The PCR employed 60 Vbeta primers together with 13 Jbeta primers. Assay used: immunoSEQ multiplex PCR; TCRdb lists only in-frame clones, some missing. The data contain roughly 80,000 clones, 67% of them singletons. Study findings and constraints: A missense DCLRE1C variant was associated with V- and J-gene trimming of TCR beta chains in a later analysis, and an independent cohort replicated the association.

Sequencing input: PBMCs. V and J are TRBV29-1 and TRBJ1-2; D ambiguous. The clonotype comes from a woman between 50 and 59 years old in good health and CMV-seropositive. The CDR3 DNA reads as TGCAGCGTTGAACCCCACGACATTCGCTATGGCTACACCTTC. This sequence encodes CSVEPHDIRYGYTF.